Reported below is one T cell receptor beta chain. What this receptor recognizes is not known. The record has no base qualities; no much larger clone is one base away. The collaborating institutions used their own protocols to collect whole blood in K2EDTA tubes. For TCRbeta analysis, collaborator samples were shipped as frozen whole blood, as isolated PBMCs, or as DNA extracted from either sample type. TCRbeta CDR3 regions were amplified from genomic DNA by means of the immunoSEQ Assay, a bias-controlled multiplex PCR. On the study's bioinformatics: Within the assay, amplification of reference gene primers was used to estimate how many nucleated cells each sample contained. To quantify the absolute abundance of each unique TCRbeta CDR3 rearrangement, sequence reads were collapsed and filtered. For each sample, productive Simpson clonality was calculated by taking the square root of Simpson's diversity index across productive rearrangements. The source is immuneACCESS, and TCRdb retained only in-frame sequences with V and J called. Part of the clones is not carried over; for the studies checked, unresolved V genes explain less than half of this, and the remainder is unexplained. D and trimming were read from the DNA, whereas the V and J calls and clone size are those reported in that table. Present in this sample are over 120,000 clones, around 90% of which were seen just once. The ten largest clones represent over 0.75% of the sample.

For this chain, trimming is 7 bases at the V end and 1 base at the J end, and the number of junction bases without a gene match is 8. The CDR1 and CDR2 encoded by the germline V gene (reference sequence) are LNHDA and SQIVND. The CDR3 holds 16 amino acids from the cysteine to the phenylalanine. Only CDR3 DNA is held: 48 bases, read in frame from base 1. These data belong to a study of blood T cell repertoires in COVID-19 (TCRdb year 2020). As for the study more broadly: Samples covering the acute and convalescent phases of COVID-19 were provided by collaborators in the United States, Italy and Spain. The prospective study material was composed of cDNA or gDNA derived from T cells, B-cell-depleted T cells, or PBMCs. The dataset comprised deeply sampled blood TCRbeta repertoires from subjects exposed to, actively infected with, or recovered from COVID-19. The samples were drawn from two sources: the first 160 participants of the ongoing ImmuneRACE study, and over 1,000 subjects contributed by 6 global collaborators. A freely available public database, intended as a resource for researchers studying the immune response to SARS-CoV-2, is where the repertoires were released. A de-identified subject ID, COVID-19 status, age in years and sex were almost always included in the sample metadata. Where available, HLA class I and class II types were obtained from metadata supplied by the sample provider rather than from assay-based typing.

The paper's findings and limits, for the study overall: The quantity of clinical and demographic metadata differed by source and by participant and was supplied without curation.

The chain links TRBV19 with TRBJ1-4, with 8 central nucleotides matching TRBD1. The clonotype comes from a woman aged 45-65 years with acute or convalescent COVID-19. Sequencing input: peripheral blood. The DNA reads TGTGCCAGTAATGGTGGACAGGGACAAACTAATGAAAAACTGTTTTTT. Its coded protein is CASNGGQGQTNEKLFF.